This TCR beta chain came from a study of cytomegalovirus exposure and HLA in healthy donors. CDR1 SNHLY and CDR2 FYNNEI come from the germline V gene. V was clipped by 5 bases and J by 6 bases, with 17 bases between them. This CDR3 contains 14 residues. The study ran its PCR with 60 Vbeta and 13 Jbeta primers. Measured with immunoSEQ multiplex PCR; TCRdb has only the in-frame clones, and not every one. Of 150,000 to 180,000 clones listed, roughly 85% are singletons. The specimen sequenced was PBMCs. The rearrangement joins TRBV2 to TRBJ2-7, with D uncertain. The sequence was obtained from a woman aged 18-29 years in good health and CMV-seronegative. CDR3 sequence: CASSSLGSSAEQYF. The DNA for the CDR3 is TGTGCCAGCAGTAGCTTGGGCAGTTCGGCCGAGCAGTACTTC.